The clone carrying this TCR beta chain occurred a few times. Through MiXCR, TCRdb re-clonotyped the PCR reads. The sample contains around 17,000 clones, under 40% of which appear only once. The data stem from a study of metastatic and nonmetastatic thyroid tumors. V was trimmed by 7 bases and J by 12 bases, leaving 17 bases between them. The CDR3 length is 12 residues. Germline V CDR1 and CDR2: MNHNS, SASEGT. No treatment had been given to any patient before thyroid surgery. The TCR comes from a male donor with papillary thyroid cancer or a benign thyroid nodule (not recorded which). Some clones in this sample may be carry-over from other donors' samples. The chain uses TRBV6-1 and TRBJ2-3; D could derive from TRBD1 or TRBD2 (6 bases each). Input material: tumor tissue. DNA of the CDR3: TGTGCCAGCACCCCACAAGGGGGGACTCAGTATTTT. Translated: CASTPQGGTQYF.